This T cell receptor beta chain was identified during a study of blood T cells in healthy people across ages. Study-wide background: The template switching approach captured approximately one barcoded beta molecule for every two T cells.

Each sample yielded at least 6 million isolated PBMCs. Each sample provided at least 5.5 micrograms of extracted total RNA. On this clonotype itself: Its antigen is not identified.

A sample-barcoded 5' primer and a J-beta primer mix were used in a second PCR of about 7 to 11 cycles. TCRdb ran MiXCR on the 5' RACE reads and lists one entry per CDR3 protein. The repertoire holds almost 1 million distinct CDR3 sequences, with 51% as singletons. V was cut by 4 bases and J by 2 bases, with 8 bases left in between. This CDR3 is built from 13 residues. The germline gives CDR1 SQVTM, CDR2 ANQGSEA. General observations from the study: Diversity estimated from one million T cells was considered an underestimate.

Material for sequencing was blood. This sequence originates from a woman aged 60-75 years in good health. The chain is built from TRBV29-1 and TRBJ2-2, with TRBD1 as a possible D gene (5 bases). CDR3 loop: CSVGQLNTGELFF. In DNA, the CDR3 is TGCAGCGTTGGACAGCTAAACACCGGGGAGCTGTTTTTT.